What follows are 7 T cell receptor beta chains derived from one specimen sequenced in a study of regulatory T cells in long-lasting Graves disease. The time point is: newly diagnosed GD, antithyroid drugs for less than 3 months. PBMC RNA was the source of the TCR library. To make TCR beta libraries, researchers used iRepertoire HTBI primers and Arm-PCR of CDR3 regions. TCRdb itself ran the multiplex PCR reads through MiXCR, one entry per CDR3 protein. The repertoire holds 370,000 or so distinct CDR3 sequences, with roughly 17% as singletons. This same sample was also part of a study on T cells in Graves' hyperthyroidism and ophthalmopathy.

Sequences were derived from peripheral blood mononuclear cells (PBMCs), sampled at new diagnosis, from a patient treated with antithyroid drugs. Every receptor here comes from a young woman with Graves disease.

This clonotype was seen at least ten times. The J gene is TRBJ2-5, the V gene TRBV10-3; TRBD2 might be the D (6 bases). This CDR3 region has 13 residues. In germline, CDR1 is ENHRY, CDR2 SYGVKD. The germline V and J ends were trimmed by 4 bases and 5 bases, with 11 bases remaining between them. Here the CDR3 DNA reads TGTGCCATCAGTGCTACTAGCATGGAGACCCAGTACTTC. It translates to CAISATSMETQYF.

The CDR3 coding sequence is TGCAGCGTTGGACGACTAAATAGCGGCTACGAGCAGTACTTC. Amino acid sequence: CSVGRLNSGYEQYF. The V gene is TRBV29-1, the J gene TRBJ2-7, with a weak D call TRBD2 (6 bases). This CDR3 is 14 amino acids long. Germline V lookup: CDR1 SQVTM, CDR2 ANQGSEA. Trimming pared 4 bases from V and 3 bases from J, leaving 16 bases between.

This clonotype appeared many times. The chain carries TRBV7-3 and TRBJ2-1; 11 bases match TRBD2. This CDR3 comprises 15 residues. Germline trimming cut 4 bases from V and 8 bases from J; bases unmatched to any gene: 7. Germline V gene lookup returns CDR1 SGHTA and CDR2 FQGTGA. Here the CDR3 DNA reads TGTGCCAGCAGCTCTTTAGCGGGAGGGCCGTATGAGCAGTTCTTC. Amino acid sequence: CASSSLAGGPYEQFF.

This clonotype was seen ten or more times. The chain employs TRBV18 and TRBJ2-1; TRBD1 is a possible D gene (5 bases). The CDR3 spans 14 residues. The V end was cut by 0 bases, the J end by 6 bases, with 9 bases between. Germline V gives CDR1 KGHSH, CDR2 LQKENI. The CDR3 bases are TGTGCCAGCTCACCACCCCAGGGTGGCAATGAGCAGTTCTTC. Its protein product is CASSPPQGGNEQFF.

This clonotype was observed many times. The chain joins TRBV28 to TRBJ1-2; 7 nucleotides agree with TRBD1. V lost 7 bases, J lost 6 bases, and 8 bases stayed unmatched. The CDR3 has 13 residues. Germline V gene data show CDR1 as MDHEN and CDR2 as SYDVKM. The CDR3 region is CASMVRGYHGYTF. The CDR3 DNA follows: TGTGCCAGCATGGTCAGGGGGTATCATGGCTACACCTTC.

The chain joins TRBV20-1 to TRBJ1-1; D not resolved. CDR1 and CDR2 (germline): DFQATT, SNEGSKA (reference sequence). The CDR3 totals 12 residues. Trimming removed 3 bases from V and 0 bases from J, with 5 bases in between. CDR3 region: CSARALNTEAFF. The CDR3 DNA is TGCAGTGCTAGGGCGCTGAACACTGAAGCTTTCTTT.

In its sample, this clonotype was seen many times. The rearrangement links TRBV10-3 to TRBJ2-1, with TRBD1 identical over 8 bases. The J segment lost 4 bases and the V segment lost 5 bases, leaving 13 bases of the junction unmatched. Germline V gene sequence: CDR1 ENHRY, CDR2 SYGVKD. The CDR3 contains 17 residues. Written as DNA, the CDR3 is TGTGCCATCAGTAACCCCGAAGACAGGGGCGAATACAATGAGCAGTTCTTC. Translation: CAISNPEDRGEYNEQFF.